Listed here is a single TCR beta chain. No antigen is known for it. This sample was included in a study of metastatic and nonmetastatic thyroid tumors. Study-wide background: The comparison covered peripheral blood and tumor or nodule tissue in malignant and benign thyroid patients.

Broader study findings: Compared with benign nodules, malignant thyroid tumors were reported to have significantly higher TCR beta diversity in both blood and tumor.

With V trimmed by 6 bases and J by 5 bases, 5 bases remained unmatched. CDR3 length equals 13 residues. Authors' methods: A classifier of distant metastasis in papillary thyroid cancer was built from CDR3 differences (across clinicopathological groups). TCRdb reprocessed the PCR reads via MiXCR. V and J calls and clone size were set by TCRdb, not the authors. The sample lists approximately 8,000 clones, over 25% occurring once. All patients were untreated before thyroid surgery. The clonotype comes from a female donor with papillary thyroid cancer or a benign thyroid nodule (not recorded which). Some clones in this sample may be carry-over from other donors' samples. The J gene is TRBJ2-7, the V gene TRBV12-3 or TRBV12-4; 9 bases line up with TRBD1. The specimen sequenced was tumor tissue. CDR3 nucleotide sequence: TGTGCCAGCAGGCGGACAGGGGTGGACGAGCAGTACTTC. Encoded protein: CASRRTGVDEQYF.